The 24 T cell receptor beta chains given below trace back to one sample, sequenced in a study of cytomegalovirus exposure and HLA in healthy donors (dated by TCRdb to about 2017). The library was obtained by the immunoSEQ multiplex PCR assay. A mixture of 60 forward primers for TCR Vbeta segments and 13 reverse primers for TCR Jbeta segments was used in the multiplex PCR. As stored in TCRdb, this immuneACCESS dataset retains in-frame rearrangements with V and J assigned. A fraction of the clones does not appear; measured against another copy, unresolved V genes explain less than half of the discrepancy, and the remainder lacks a known reason. The sample table lists 90,000 to 110,000 clones, roughly three quarters of them with a count of one. The top ten hold around 1.3% of the sample. The sample was PBMCs. These receptors were taken from a man between 40 and 49 years old in good health and CMV-seronegative.

This clone was recorded only once. The chain is built from TRBV28 and TRBJ1-5, with 8 nucleotides matching TRBD1. Germline values: CDR1 MDHEN, CDR2 SYDVKM. With 2 bases clipped from V and 9 bases from J, the junction kept 6 bases outside the gene matches. The CDR3 has 14 residues. CDR3 nucleotides: TGTGCCAGCAGTTTAGACAGGGGACTACGGCCCCAGCATTTT. Amino acids: CASSLDRGLRPQHF.

This chain joins TRBV7-9 and TRBJ2-7; TRBD1 is a possible D gene (6 bases). The ends were cut back, 4 bases at V and 4 bases at J, with 17 bases in the middle. The length of the CDR3 is 15 residues. CDR1 is SEHNR, CDR2 FQNEAQ, per germline (reference sequence). CDR3 sequence reads: CASSSRDTDGYEQYF. CDR3 DNA sequence: TGTGCCAGCAGCTCCCGGGACACGGATGGGTACGAGCAGTACTTC.

The chain joins TRBV19 to TRBJ1-5, with a possible D match to TRBD1 (6 bases). The V end lost 7 bases, the J end lost 0 bases, and 19 bases lay between the germline ends. CDR1 is LNHDA and CDR2 is SQIVND in the germline V gene (reference sequence). CDR3 size: 17 residues. The CDR3 coding sequence is TGTGCCAGTACCCCAACAGGGTCAGTCTATAGCAATCAGCCCCAGCATTTT. This codes for CASTPTGSVYSNQPQHF. Using reference TRBV19 and TRBJ1-5 for the parts outside the CDR3, the full variable domain is DGGITQSPKYLFRKEGQNVTLSCEQNLNHDAMYWYRQDPGQGLRLIYYSQIVNDFQKGDIAEGYSVSREKKESFPLTVTSAQKNPTAFYLCASTPTGSVYSNQPQHFGDGTRLSIL.

This chain links TRBV4-2 with TRBJ2-5; possible D gene TRBD2, 5 bases. This CDR3 has 15 residues. Trimming took off 0 bases at V and 5 bases at J, with 13 bases between the two ends. The germline gives CDR1 LGHNA, CDR2 YNFKEQ. CDR3 protein: CASSQDGPSLETQYF. CDR3 coding DNA: TGTGCCAGCAGCCAAGATGGTCCTAGCCTGGAGACCCAGTACTTC.

This sequence joins TRBV27 and TRBJ1-2, with D tentatively TRBD1 (6 bases). Deletions cut 6 bases from V and 8 bases from J, with 16 bases between. The germline gives CDR1 MNHEY, CDR2 SMNVEV (reference sequence). CDR3 size: 13 residues. The CDR3 spells CASSDRDMGGYTF. The DNA of the CDR3 is TGTGCCAGCAGCGACCGGGACATGGGGGGCTACACCTTC.

The CDR3 is CASSLDSSNQPQHF. Here the CDR3 DNA reads TGTGCCAGCAGCTTGGACAGTAGCAATCAGCCCCAGCATTTT. The chain recombines TRBV5-4 with TRBJ1-5; D unresolved. The CDR3 contains 14 residues. V was cut by 0 bases and J by 0 bases, with 4 bases left in between. Germline assignment: CDR1 SGHNT and CDR2 YYREEE (reference sequence). The full variable domain, its missing parts supplied by reference TRBV5-4 and TRBJ1-5, is ETGVTQSPTHLIKTRGQQVTLRCSSQSGHNTVSWYQQALGQGPQFIFQYYREEENGRGNFPPRFSGLQFPNYSSELNVNALELDDSALYLCASSLDSSNQPQHFGDGTRLSIL.

This clone was seen a few times. CDR3 residues: CASSSSRDRGNIQYF. The CDR3 DNA reads TGTGCCAGCAGTTCTTCCCGGGACAGGGGAAACATTCAGTACTTC. The chain uses TRBV28 and TRBJ2-4; 10 positions agree with TRBD1. The V gene end was trimmed by 4 bases and the J gene end by 6 bases; junction bases not matched to a gene: 6. Germline assignment: CDR1 MDHEN and CDR2 SYDVKM. There are 15 residues in the CDR3. The variable domain in full, with the rest retrieved from reference TRBV28 and TRBJ2-4, is DVKVTQSSRYLVKRTGEKVFLECVQDMDHENMFWYRQDPGLGLRLIYFSYDVKMKEKGDIPEGYSVSREKKERFSLILESASTNQTSMYLCASSSSRDRGNIQYFGAGTRLSVL.

The rearrangement links TRBV10-3 to TRBJ1-2; weak D call: TRBD1 (6 bases). This CDR3 is built from 12 residues. CDR1 and CDR2 (germline): ENHRY, SYGVKD. With 2 bases removed from V and 6 bases from J, the gap between germline ends came to 7 bases. CDR3 sequence (DNA): TGTGCCATCAGTGAGGGGGGCGATGGCTACACCTTC. It translates to CAISEGGDGYTF.

The V and J genes are TRBV4-1 and TRBJ2-7; 7 nucleotides agree with TRBD1. Trimming removed 4 bases from V and 4 bases from J; junction bases left unmatched: 10. Germline V gives CDR1 MGHRA, CDR2 YSYEKL. The CDR3 length is 15 residues. CDR3 DNA: TGCGCCAGCAGCCGCTCGGGGACAGATAATTACGAGCAGTACTTC. As protein: CASSRSGTDNYEQYF.

The gene calls are TRBV29-1 and TRBJ2-2; TRBD2 aligns across 11 bases. Unmatched junction bases numbered 7, after V lost 7 bases and J lost 6 bases. This CDR3 contains 14 residues. CDR1 and CDR2 (germline): SQVTM, ANQGSEA. The CDR3 loop reads CSGRLAGSSGELFF. The DNA of the CDR3 is TGCAGCGGTAGACTAGCGGGGAGCTCCGGGGAGCTGTTTTTT.

This chain joins TRBV7-9 and TRBJ1-2, with TRBD1 as a possible D gene (5 bases). The CDR3 is made up of 13 amino acids. Trimming cost V 2 bases and J 7 bases, with 11 bases left between them. Germline-derived CDR1 and CDR2 are SEHNR and FQNEAQ (reference sequence). The CDR3 nucleotides read TGTGCCAGCAGCTTATTGGGGCCTGGTGGCTACACCTTC. Its translation: CASSLLGPGGYTF.

The chain combines TRBV19 with TRBJ1-1, with D possibly being TRBD1 (5 bases). Germline V gene data show CDR1 as LNHDA and CDR2 as SQIVND (reference sequence). The CDR3 has 13 residues. Trimming left V 7 bases short and J 1 base short, with 10 bases between. The CDR3 spells CASKPGGNTEAFF. For the CDR3, the DNA is TGTGCCAGTAAACCGGGGGGGAACACTGAAGCTTTCTTT. Based on the CDR3 plus reference TRBV19 and TRBJ1-1, the full variable domain is DGGITQSPKYLFRKEGQNVTLSCEQNLNHDAMYWYRQDPGQGLRLIYYSQIVNDFQKGDIAEGYSVSREKKESFPLTVTSAQKNPTAFYLCASKPGGNTEAFFGQGTRLTVV.

The V gene is TRBV15, the J gene TRBJ2-6, with TRBD1 as a possible D gene (5 bases). This CDR3 has 15 amino acids. Per the germline V gene, CDR1 is LNHNV and CDR2 is YYDKDF (reference sequence). Trimming shortened V by 3 bases and J by 1 base, and 7 bases separated the two germline ends. CDR3 residues: CATSSRASGANVLTF. CDR3 coding DNA: TGTGCCACCAGCAGCAGGGCTTCTGGGGCCAACGTCCTGACTTTC.

This clone appeared a few times. The rearrangement joins TRBV6-5 to TRBJ1-4; D is perhaps TRBD1 (6 bases). Trimming took 8 bases from V and 2 from J, leaving 12 bases between them. From germline, CDR1 is MNHEY and CDR2 SVGAGI. This CDR3 region has 14 residues. CDR3 region: CASRLRGTNEKLFF. CDR3 DNA: TGTGCCAGCCGACTTAGGGGGACTAATGAAAAACTGTTTTTT.

By share, this clone counts as medium-sized (0.01 to 0.1%). V usage is TRBV6-4 and J usage is TRBJ2-6, with unresolved D. The V and J ends lost 4 bases and 0 bases respectively, with 7 bases between them. CDR3 length equals 15 residues. The germline V gene has CDR1 MRHNA and CDR2 SNTAGT. DNA for the CDR3: TGTGCCAGCAGTGTTGACTCCTCTGGGGCCAACGTCCTGACTTTC. This translates into CASSVDSSGANVLTF.

The rearrangement uses TRBV4-1 and TRBJ1-1, with TRBD1 matching over 9 bases. This CDR3 has 16 residues. CDR1 is MGHRA, CDR2 YSYEKL, per germline. J was trimmed by 1 base and V by 1 base; bases with no gene match: 4. The CDR3 spells CASSQVATGGNTEAFF. The CDR3 DNA reads TGCGCCAGCAGCCAAGTCGCGACAGGGGGGAACACTGAAGCTTTCTTT.

V usage is TRBV6-5 and J usage is TRBJ1-1; the D gene is possibly TRBD1 (6 bases). The CDR3 runs to 14 residues. The germline V gene encodes CDR1 MNHEY and CDR2 SVGAGI. V gave up 2 bases and J gave up 1 base, with 8 bases separating them. As DNA, the CDR3 is TGTGCCAGCAGTTACCGGACAGAGAACACTGAAGCTTTCTTT. Its translation is CASSYRTENTEAFF.

The chain couples TRBV6-1 to TRBJ2-7; D is possibly TRBD1 (6 bases). Trimming removed 0 bases at V and 1 base at J, with 13 bases between. Germline CDR1 and CDR2: MNHNS and SASEGT. The CDR3 has 16 amino acids. CDR3 residues: CASSEARWGQSYEQYF. For the CDR3, the DNA is TGTGCCAGCAGTGAAGCGCGGTGGGGACAATCCTACGAGCAGTACTTC.

The V and J genes are TRBV29-1 and TRBJ1-2; D is unresolved. Trimming stripped 4 bases from V and 0 bases from J, with 9 bases between. Germline CDR1 SQVTM, CDR2 ANQGSEA. CDR3 length: 13 amino acids. CDR3 protein: CSVVSSSNYGYTF. CDR3 nucleotides: TGCAGCGTTGTCTCCAGTTCTAACTATGGCTACACCTTC.

The V gene is TRBV6-5, the J gene TRBJ2-5; D gene ambiguous. The CDR3 has 14 amino acids. V lost 0 bases, J lost 2 bases, and 7 bases lay in between. Germline V CDR1 and CDR2: MNHEY, SVGAGI. The CDR3 bases are TGTGCCAGCAGTTACTCCCAGAATCAAGAGACCCAGTACTTC. Protein product: CASSYSQNQETQYF.

This clone was recorded a few times. V is TRBV4-1 and J is TRBJ2-1; TRBD2 agrees at 14 bases. Losses at the gene ends were 1 base for V and 7 bases for J; bases not matched to a gene: 6. CDR3 size: 17 residues. Germline V gene lookup returns CDR1 MGHRA and CDR2 YSYEKL. The CDR3 region has the DNA TGCGCCAGCAGCCAAGGACTAGCGGGAGGGCCTAGTAATGAGCAGTTCTTC. Its protein is CASSQGLAGGPSNEQFF.

This clone was recorded once. The chain links TRBV30 to TRBJ2-1; TRBD2 agrees at 11 bases. V was pared by 2 bases and J by 5 bases, with 8 bases of the junction left unmatched. CDR3 length: 16 residues. Germline lookup yields CDR1 GTSNPN and CDR2 SVGIG (reference sequence). CDR3 sequence reads: CAWSRGLAGGDNEQFF. The DNA for the CDR3 is TGTGCCTGGAGTCGGGGCCTAGCGGGAGGTGACAATGAGCAGTTCTTC.

This chain links TRBV7-9 with TRBJ1-4, with 7 bases identical to TRBD1. Looked up from germline, CDR1 is SEHNR and CDR2 is FQNEAQ (reference sequence). The V gene end was trimmed by 5 bases and the J gene end by 8 bases; junction bases not matched to a gene: 11. This CDR3 comprises 15 residues. The CDR3, as DNA: TGTGCCAGCAGCCCACCCGCCAGGGGGGACGAAAAACTGTTTTTT. Translating gives CASSPPARGDEKLFF. Variable domain in full (rest from reference TRBV7-9 and TRBJ1-4): DTGVSQNPRHKITKRGQNVTFRCDPISEHNRLYWYRQTLGQGPEFLTYFQNEAQLEKSRLLSDRFSAERPKGSFSTLEIQRTEQGDSAMYLCASSPPARGDEKLFFGSGTQLSVL.

V is TRBV27 and J is TRBJ1-5; D call uncertain. In germline, CDR1 is MNHEY, CDR2 SMNVEV (reference sequence). This CDR3 comprises 13 residues. V was trimmed by 1 base and J by 3 bases, leaving 4 bases between them. The chain's CDR3 is CASSLLFNQPQHF. CDR3 DNA sequence: TGTGCCAGCAGTTTATTATTCAATCAGCCCCAGCATTTT.